Each of the 16 T cell receptor beta chains below was sequenced from the same sample in a study of cytomegalovirus exposure and HLA in healthy donors (TCRdb year 2017). The method behind the library was the immunoSEQ multiplex PCR assay. A mixture of 60 forward primers for TCR Vbeta segments and 13 reverse primers for TCR Jbeta segments was used in the multiplex PCR. This immuneACCESS table, as held by TCRdb, lists in-frame sequences with V and J called but not all clones. Of the missing ones, under half trace to an unresolved V gene in checked studies; the others have no known cause. This sample holds around 100,000 clones; roughly 86% were observed only once. The ten largest clones represent around 6% of the sample. The specimen sequenced was PBMCs. The receptors were gathered from a woman aged 18-35 years in good health and CMV-seropositive.

The gene calls are TRBV4-1 and TRBJ1-2, with D tentatively TRBD1 (5 bases). CDR3 size: 15 residues. Trimming left V 1 base short and J 3 bases short, with 12 bases between. The V gene's germline CDR1 is MGHRA and CDR2 YSYEKL. The CDR3 bases are TGCGCCAGCAGCCAAGGGAAACGGGGGGACTATGGCTACACCTTC. The encoded protein is CASSQGKRGDYGYTF.

CDR3 coding DNA: TGTGCCAGCACAAGCGGGAGCATCTTTGGGACAGATACGCAGTATTTT. This translates into CASTSGSIFGTDTQYF. The chain combines TRBV5-8 with TRBJ2-3; 8 bases fit TRBD2. V was clipped by 6 bases and J by 3 bases; unmatched bases: 12. Germline loops: CDR1 SGHTS, CDR2 YDEGEE. The CDR3 has 16 amino acids.

This CDR3 is CASSLAPSGRETQYF. The CDR3 nucleotides read TGTGCCAGCAGCTTGGCGCCTAGCGGAAGAGAGACCCAGTACTTC. The chain links TRBV5-4 to TRBJ2-5; 7 bases map to TRBD2. This CDR3 spans 15 amino acids. Germline-derived CDR1 and CDR2 are SGHNT and YYREEE (reference sequence). V was clipped by 0 bases and J by 4 bases; unmatched bases: 6.

The chain employs TRBV5-1 and TRBJ2-2; 12 nucleotides align to TRBD2. The CDR3 has 16 amino acids. Germline CDR1 is SGHRS and CDR2 is YFSETQ. Losses at the gene ends were 6 bases for V and 2 bases for J; bases not matched to a gene: 5. Written as DNA, the CDR3 is TGCGCCAGCACTCTGACTAGCGGGGGAAACACCGGGGAGCTGTTTTTT. Residues: CASTLTSGGNTGELFF. The full variable domain, with the rest looked up from reference TRBV5-1 and TRBJ2-2, is KAGVTQTPRYLIKTRGQQVTLSCSPISGHRSVSWYQQTPGQGLQFLFEYFSETQRNKGNFPGRFSGRQFSNSRSEMNVSTLELGDSALYLCASTLTSGGNTGELFFGEGSRLTVL.

This chain links TRBV27 with TRBJ1-1; maybe TRBD1 (6 bases). Germline CDR1 MNHEY, CDR2 SMNVEV (reference sequence). The CDR3 is made up of 14 amino acids. V was shortened by 8 bases and J by 3 bases, with 16 bases between the two germline ends. The CDR3 region is CASSASRGYTEAFF. CDR3 nucleotide sequence: TGTGCCAGCTCGGCGAGTAGGGGGTACACTGAAGCTTTCTTT.

V is TRBV5-6 and J is TRBJ1-3, with D maybe TRBD1 (5 bases). The germline CDR1 and CDR2 sequences are SGHDT and YYEEEE. The CDR3 loop spans 14 amino acids. The V end lost 2 bases, the J end lost 4 bases, and 10 bases lay between the germline ends. The CDR3 is CASSFGTGGNTIYF. CDR3 DNA: TGTGCCAGCAGCTTCGGGACTGGAGGAAACACCATATATTTT.

V is TRBV5-6 and J is TRBJ2-7, with no clear D. Trimming took 0 bases from V and 2 from J, leaving 3 bases between them. This CDR3 is built from 12 residues. Germline lookup yields CDR1 SGHDT and CDR2 YYEEEE. The CDR3 protein is CASSLDTYEQYF. In DNA, the CDR3 is TGTGCCAGCAGCTTGGATACCTACGAGCAGTACTTC. The full variable domain, rest sourced from reference TRBV5-6 and TRBJ2-7, is DAGVTQSPTHLIKTRGQQVTLRCSPKSGHDTVSWYQQALGQGPQFIFQYYEEEERQRGNFPDRFSGHQFPNYSSELNVNALLLGDSALYLCASSLDTYEQYFGPGTRLTVT.

The rearrangement uses TRBV5-8 and TRBJ2-7; D is possibly TRBD1 (6 bases). The CDR3 consists of 17 residues. The germline CDR1 and CDR2 sequences are SGHTS and YDEGEE. The ends were cut back, 4 bases at V and 3 bases at J, with 23 bases in the middle. In DNA, the CDR3 is TGTGCCAGCAGCCTACCTGACAGGAGGACTTTCTTCTACGAGCAGTACTTC. This encodes CASSLPDRRTFFYEQYF. Full variable domain (remainder filled in from reference TRBV5-8 and TRBJ2-7): EAGVTQSPTHLIKTRGQQATLRCSPISGHTSVYWYQQALGLGLQFLLWYDEGEERNRGNFPPRFSGRQFPNYSSELNVNALELEDSALYLCASSLPDRRTFFYEQYFGPGTRLTVT.

V usage is TRBV10-1 and J usage is TRBJ2-7; the D gene is possibly TRBD2 (5 bases). Trimming removed 1 base at V and 1 base at J, with 8 bases between. Germline loops: CDR1 WNHNN, CDR2 SYGVQD (reference sequence). The CDR3 extends over 14 amino acids. As DNA, the CDR3 is TGCGCCAGCAGTGAGTTGGCGGGTTCCTACGAGCAGTACTTC. This encodes CASSELAGSYEQYF.

V and J are TRBV7-2 and TRBJ2-4; 9 nucleotides agree with TRBD1. Looked up from germline, CDR1 is SGHTA and CDR2 is FQGNSA. The CDR3 has 16 amino acids. The V and J ends lost 5 bases and 2 bases, in that order; junction bases with no gene match: 7. For the CDR3, the DNA is TGTGCCAGCAGCCCCGGGACAGGGCTTCCCAAAAACATTCAGTACTTC. It is translated as CASSPGTGLPKNIQYF.

This clone was seen only a few times. The chain is built from TRBV2 and TRBJ2-1; TRBD2 is a possible D gene (6 bases). V was pared by 2 bases and J by 3 bases, with 14 bases between. This CDR3 has 16 amino acids. The V gene's germline CDR1 is SNHLY and CDR2 FYNNEI. The CDR3 DNA reads as TGTGCCAGCAGTGAACGTGCGGGACTTTACTACAATGAGCAGTTCTTC. Encoded protein: CASSERAGLYYNEQFF.

The rearrangement joins TRBV5-1 to TRBJ1-6; TRBD1 matches at 9 bases. V lost 0 bases and J lost 0; bases outside the gene matches: 7. The CDR3 loop spans 19 amino acids. Germline CDR1 and CDR2: SGHRS and YFSETQ. The CDR3 reads CASSLVLGTGSSYNSPLHF. The DNA for the CDR3 is TGCGCCAGCAGCTTGGTACTGGGGACAGGGAGCTCCTATAATTCACCCCTCCACTTT.

This sequence joins TRBV6-5 and TRBJ1-1, with D tentatively TRBD1 (5 bases). The CDR3 extends over 11 amino acids. The V and J ends lost 5 bases and 4 bases respectively, with 5 bases between them. The V gene's germline CDR1 is MNHEY and CDR2 SVGAGI. The CDR3 DNA reads TGTGCCAGCAGTGACAGCACTGAAGCTTTCTTT. It codes for CASSDSTEAFF.

The chain is built from TRBV29-1 and TRBJ2-2; 7 bases are shared with TRBD2. With 7 bases clipped from V and 5 bases from J, the junction kept 4 bases outside the gene matches. Germline assignment: CDR1 SQVTM and CDR2 ANQGSEA. This CDR3 comprises 12 residues. CDR3 residues: CSGEGRTGELFF. Here the CDR3 DNA reads TGCAGCGGGGAGGGGCGAACCGGGGAGCTGTTTTTT.

This chain connects TRBV30 to TRBJ2-1; TRBD2 matches at 7 bases. V was pared by 2 bases and J by 9 bases, with 19 bases of the junction left unmatched. The CDR3 covers 17 residues. Per germline, CDR1 GTSNPN and CDR2 SVGIG (reference sequence). In DNA form, the CDR3 reads TGTGCCTGGAGTCCCCCGAGGCTAGCGGTTCCCAACCGTGAGCAGTTCTTC. Residues: CAWSPPRLAVPNREQFF.

This rearrangement joins TRBV29-1 to TRBJ1-1; 7 bases fit TRBD1. Germline lookup yields CDR1 SQVTM and CDR2 ANQGSEA. The CDR3 length is 12 residues. The CDR3 loop reads CTTDQGGTEAFF. In DNA, the CDR3 is TGCACGACGGACCAGGGGGGCACTGAAGCTTTCTTT.